A single sample is the source of the 25 T cell receptor beta chains below, sequenced in a study of blood T cell repertoires in COVID-19. The protocol was immunoSEQ multiplex PCR, while the TCRdb copy is restricted to in-frame clones and leaves out a portion. The sample has over 350,000 clones, 91% seen once. Sequenced sample: PBMCs or T cells enriched from blood (not recorded which). The receptors originated from a middle-aged woman who had been exposed to COVID-19.

The chain has TRBV6-1 and TRBJ1-2; no reliable D call. V was shortened by 5 bases and J by 5 bases, with 18 bases between the two germline ends. Germline V lookup: CDR1 MNHNS, CDR2 SASEGT. The CDR3 sequence is 15 residues long. Here the CDR3 reads CASSPSGQGVYGYTF. The CDR3 region has the DNA TGTGCCAGCAGTCCTTCGGGTCAAGGCGTTTATGGCTACACCTTC.

J is TRBJ2-7 and V is TRBV19; 11 bases are a match to TRBD2. CDR3 length: 16 residues. CDR1 LNHDA and CDR2 SQIVND come from the germline V gene (reference sequence). V lost 4 bases to trimming and J lost 2 bases; unmatched junction nucleotides: 7. The CDR3: CASSTMGLADTYEQYF. In DNA form, the CDR3 reads TGTGCCAGTAGTACAATGGGACTAGCGGATACCTACGAGCAGTACTTC.

The chain has TRBV2 and TRBJ2-2, with D hard to call. This CDR3 comprises 15 residues. Trimming pared 6 bases from V and 0 bases from J, leaving 11 bases between. The V gene's germline CDR1 is SNHLY and CDR2 FYNNEI. CDR3 in DNA: TGTGCCAGCAGGACACACGGTCCGAACACCGGGGAGCTGTTTTTT. It codes for CASRTHGPNTGELFF.

The rearrangement links TRBV15 to TRBJ1-1; D is possibly TRBD1 (5 bases). This CDR3 region has 14 residues. The germline V gene encodes CDR1 LNHNV and CDR2 YYDKDF (reference sequence). Trimming took 3 bases from V and 7 from J, leaving 15 bases between them. CDR3 sequence (DNA): TGTGCCACCAGCAGCCGGCAGGGATGGGGTGAAGCTTTCTTT. Translation gives CATSSRQGWGEAFF.

The V gene is TRBV29-1, the J gene TRBJ1-5, with 7 bases identical to TRBD1. Trimming cost V 7 bases and J 7 bases; bases outside gene matches: 10. The V gene's germline CDR1 is SQVTM and CDR2 ANQGSEA. The CDR3 covers 13 residues. The CDR3 DNA follows: TGCAGCGCACGACAGGGAAGGGGCCAGCCCCAGCATTTT. This gives the protein CSARQGRGQPQHF. The full variable domain, in which reference TRBV29-1 and TRBJ1-5 provide the parts outside the CDR3, is SAVISQKPSRDICQRGTSLTIQCQVDSQVTMMFWYRQQPGQSLTLIATANQGSEATYESGFVIDKFPISRPNLTFSTLTVSNMSPEDSSIYLCSARQGRGQPQHFGDGTRLSIL.

The chain couples TRBV10-2 to TRBJ1-2; perhaps TRBD1 as D (5 bases). The germline V and J ends were trimmed by 3 bases and 8 bases, with 22 bases remaining between them. This CDR3 has 16 residues. CDR1 and CDR2 (germline): WSHSY, SAAADI. CDR3 in amino acids: CASSDTLSSGGVGYTF. The CDR3, as DNA: TGCGCCAGCAGTGACACCCTCTCTTCGGGGGGGGTAGGCTACACCTTC.

This clone was recorded once. V gene TRBV2 combines with J gene TRBJ1-6; D possibly corresponds to TRBD1 (5 bases). CDR3 length: 15 amino acids. Trimming stripped 6 bases from V and 2 bases from J, with 11 bases between. Germline V gene sequence: CDR1 SNHLY, CDR2 FYNNEI. CDR3 loop: CASSPGAAYNSPLHF. CDR3 DNA sequence: TGTGCCAGCAGCCCTGGGGCAGCCTATAATTCACCCCTCCACTTT.

The rearrangement joins TRBV5-1 to TRBJ2-2, with 7 bases that match TRBD1. In germline, CDR1 is SGHRS, CDR2 YFSETQ. This CDR3 contains 16 residues. V lost 4 bases, J lost 2 bases, and 8 bases stayed unmatched. CDR3 in amino acids: CASSPSGTANTGELFF. CDR3 coding DNA: TGCGCCAGCAGCCCCTCCGGGACAGCCAACACCGGGGAGCTGTTTTTT.

V and J are TRBV24-1 and TRBJ2-7; the D gene is possibly TRBD1 (5 bases). This CDR3 comprises 13 residues. V dropped 3 bases and J dropped 7 bases, with 12 bases sitting between them. The germline V gene encodes CDR1 KGHDR and CDR2 SFDVKD. The CDR3 protein is CATSDSRAREQYF. CDR3 coding DNA: TGTGCCACCAGTGATAGCAGGGCGAGGGAGCAGTACTTC.

The chain links TRBV7-9 to TRBJ1-4; 10 nucleotides line up with TRBD1. V trimming: 4 bases; J trimming: 5 bases; junction bases outside the gene matches: 10. Germline assignment: CDR1 SEHNR and CDR2 FQNEAQ (reference sequence). The CDR3 runs to 17 residues. The CDR3 protein is CASSSPREDRGNEKLFF. The DNA of the CDR3 is TGTGCCAGCAGCTCGCCCCGAGAGGACAGGGGGAATGAAAAACTGTTTTTT.

The chain carries TRBV30 and TRBJ1-1; no reliable D call. The CDR3 sequence is 13 residues long. Germline lookup yields CDR1 GTSNPN and CDR2 SVGIG (reference sequence). Trimming cost V 5 bases and J 5 bases, with 15 bases left between them. In DNA, the CDR3 is TGTGCCTGGGGTCCGGCCCCAGGAACTGAAGCTTTCTTT. It translates to CAWGPAPGTEAFF.

The rearrangement uses TRBV12-5 and TRBJ2-5, with D tentatively TRBD1 (6 bases). V was shortened by 6 bases and J by 1 base, with 9 bases between the two germline ends. The CDR3 sequence is 13 residues long. The germline CDR1 and CDR2 sequences are LGHNT and FRNRAP. Written as DNA, the CDR3 is TGTGCTAGTGGATCGGACAGCCAAGAGACCCAGTACTTC. Its protein product is CASGSDSQETQYF.

The rearrangement links TRBV19 to TRBJ2-2, with D uncertain. V gave up 5 bases and J gave up 4 bases, with 11 bases separating them. Germline assignment: CDR1 LNHDA and CDR2 SQIVND (reference sequence). The CDR3 consists of 14 residues. As DNA, the CDR3 is TGTGCCAGTAGTCCTGGCAGACTCACCGGGGAGCTGTTTTTT. Its protein product is CASSPGRLTGELFF. The full variable domain, rest sourced from reference TRBV19 and TRBJ2-2, is DGGITQSPKYLFRKEGQNVTLSCEQNLNHDAMYWYRQDPGQGLRLIYYSQIVNDFQKGDIAEGYSVSREKKESFPLTVTSAQKNPTAFYLCASSPGRLTGELFFGEGSRLTVL.

This chain uses TRBV9 with TRBJ1-2, with D possibly being TRBD1 (6 bases). Trimming removed 0 bases from V and 5 bases from J, with 11 bases in between. Germline lookup yields CDR1 SGDLS and CDR2 YYNGEE. The CDR3 extends over 14 amino acids. Here the CDR3 DNA reads TGTGCCAGCAGCGTAGATGGGGGCGGGTATGGCTACACCTTC. Amino acids: CASSVDGGGYGYTF.

This clone has a handful of counts. This chain uses TRBV5-5 with TRBJ1-3; 7 nucleotides agree with TRBD1. CDR3 size: 16 residues. The germline CDR1 and CDR2 sequences are SGHKS and YYEKEE (reference sequence). The V gene end was trimmed by 0 bases and the J gene end by 4 bases; junction bases not matched to a gene: 7. The CDR3 sequence: CASSLEIPGQGNTIYF. The DNA for the CDR3 is TGTGCCAGCAGCTTGGAAATACCGGGACAGGGAAACACCATATATTTT.

This clone was observed a handful of times. This chain connects TRBV12-3 or TRBV12-4 to TRBJ1-2; no clear D gene. The CDR3 is 12 residues long. Trimming pared 2 bases from V and 6 bases from J, leaving 7 bases between. The CDR3 bases are TGTGCCAGCAGTTTACAGCGGAATGGCTACACCTTC. Translation gives CASSLQRNGYTF.

The rearrangement uses TRBV27 and TRBJ1-1, with D perhaps TRBD1 (6 bases). This CDR3 has 13 residues. The germline V gene encodes CDR1 MNHEY and CDR2 SMNVEV (reference sequence). Trimming removed 5 bases at V and 1 base at J, with 8 bases between. CDR3 residues: CASSETGNTEAFF. DNA for the CDR3: TGTGCCAGCAGTGAGACAGGGAACACTGAAGCTTTCTTT.

In nucleotides, the CDR3 is TGTGCCAGCACCCTAGGGGGGGGCAGGGTCGGATCTGGAAACACCATATATTTT. Translated, it gives CASTLGGGRVGSGNTIYF. The chain carries TRBV7-2 and TRBJ1-3; D perhaps matches TRBD1 (6 bases). V was pared by 7 bases and J by 1 base, with 23 bases between. There are 18 residues in the CDR3. Germline CDR1 and CDR2: SGHTA and FQGNSA. The full variable domain, in which reference TRBV7-2 and TRBJ1-3 provide the parts outside the CDR3, is GAGVSQSPSNKVTEKGKDVELRCDPISGHTALYWYRQSLGQGLEFLIYFQGNSAPDKSGLPSDRFSAERTGGSVSTLTIQRTQQEDSAVYLCASTLGGGRVGSGNTIYFGEGSWLTVV.

The chain couples TRBV9 to TRBJ1-4; unclear D gene. This CDR3 region has 15 residues. V shed 3 bases and J shed 3 bases, with 12 bases lying between them. The germline V gene has CDR1 SGDLS and CDR2 YYNGEE. DNA for the CDR3: TGTGCCAGCAGCGCCTCTGTTTCGGCTAATGAAAAACTGTTTTTT. Its translation is CASSASVSANEKLFF.

The CDR3 protein is CASSEPRGTSYEQYF. Written as DNA, the CDR3 is TGTGCCAGCAGCGAACCTCGGGGAACCTCCTACGAGCAGTACTTC. The gene calls are TRBV7-2 and TRBJ2-7; possibly TRBD2 for D (5 bases). V was shortened by 5 bases and J by 0 bases, with 14 bases between the two germline ends. Germline V CDR1 and CDR2: SGHTA, FQGNSA. CDR3 size: 15 residues.

This clone has only one observation. Within the sample, other DNA sequences also encode this same CDR3. V usage is TRBV7-9 and J usage is TRBJ1-1; 7 bases are shared with TRBD1. The CDR3 sequence is 14 residues long. J was trimmed by 5 bases and V by 1 base; bases with no gene match: 4. From germline, CDR1 is SEHNR and CDR2 FQNEAQ (reference sequence). CDR3 DNA sequence: TGTGCCAGCAGCTTAGAAGGGGGCGGGACTGAAGCTTTCTTT. Amino acids: CASSLEGGGTEAFF.

The rearrangement uses TRBV7-9 and TRBJ2-7, with D unresolved. Germline V gene data show CDR1 as SEHNR and CDR2 as FQNEAQ (reference sequence). Trimming stripped 4 bases from V and 1 base from J, with 17 bases between. This CDR3 has 16 residues. The CDR3 DNA sequence: TGTGCCAGCAGCTCCAATGCACGGTGGGCATCCTACGAGCAGTACTTC. Residues: CASSSNARWASYEQYF.

CDR3 DNA: TGCAGTGCTAGGGACAGGGTAGTCTACACCTTC. This gives the protein CSARDRVVYTF. V gene TRBV20-1 combines with J gene TRBJ1-2, with 8 bases matching TRBD1. This CDR3 has 11 amino acids. The germline V gene has CDR1 DFQATT and CDR2 SNEGSKA (reference sequence). With 3 bases clipped from V and 10 bases from J, the junction kept 4 bases outside the gene matches.

This chain connects TRBV5-6 to TRBJ1-2; D call uncertain. The CDR3 totals 14 residues. CDR1 and CDR2 from the germline V gene are SGHDT and YYEEEE. V was pared by 4 bases and J by 2 bases, with 12 bases between. DNA of the CDR3: TGTGCCAGCAGCCCTATAGATAAAAACTATGGCTACACCTTC. Residues: CASSPIDKNYGYTF.

The V gene is TRBV20-1, the J gene TRBJ1-2; 8 nucleotides line up with TRBD1. The germline CDR1 and CDR2 sequences are DFQATT and SNEGSKA (reference sequence). The CDR3 runs to 16 residues. The J segment lost 6 bases and the V segment lost 5 bases, leaving 17 bases of the junction unmatched. CDR3: CSARGQGLNLNDGYTF. The CDR3 nucleotides read TGCAGTGCTCGTGGACAGGGCCTCAACCTTAATGATGGCTACACCTTC.